A single sample is the source of the 18 T cell receptor beta chains below, sequenced in a study of control samples from healthy donors and cancer patients. Using immunoSEQ multiplex PCR, the repertoire was profiled, and TCRdb retains in-frame clones only, with some absent. Among about 51,000 clones listed, 75% to 90% were seen once. Sequencing input: blood. Receptor source: a man between 70 and 80 years old in good health.

The chain has TRBV10-2 and TRBJ2-3; TRBD1 matches 8 bases. J gave up 2 bases and V 3 bases, and 10 bases lay outside the gene matches. Germline CDR1 is WSHSY and CDR2 is SAAADI. The CDR3 is 17 amino acids. CDR3 nucleotide sequence: TGCGCCAGCAGTGACTACCCGCGACAGGGGTACACAGATACGCAGTATTTT. This encodes CASSDYPRQGYTDTQYF.

Only one count was recorded for this clone. The V call is TRBV5-1, the J call TRBJ2-1, with D possibly matching TRBD2 (6 bases). Germline V gene sequence: CDR1 SGHRS, CDR2 YFSETQ. This CDR3 spans 16 amino acids. V was trimmed by 0 bases and J by 4 bases, leaving 14 bases between them. CDR3 loop: CASSLDGLGGYNEQFF. The CDR3 bases are TGCGCCAGCAGCTTGGATGGGCTGGGGGGTTACAATGAGCAGTTCTTC.

This chain links TRBV5-4 with TRBJ1-4; D uncertain. CDR3 length: 15 amino acids. From germline, CDR1 is SGHNT and CDR2 YYREEE (reference sequence). Trimming left V 0 bases short and J 2 bases short, with 8 bases between. As DNA, the CDR3 is TGTGCCAGCAGCTTGGCGGCGGGTACTAATGAAAAACTGTTTTTT. It specifies CASSLAAGTNEKLFF.

The chain has TRBV5-4 and TRBJ1-1, with D perhaps matching TRBD1 (6 bases). The V gene lost 5 bases and the J gene lost 1 base, with 15 bases spanning the gap. This CDR3 is 15 amino acids long. Germline V gene lookup returns CDR1 SGHNT and CDR2 YYREEE (reference sequence). The CDR3 sequence: CASSSGGQGNTEAFF. The CDR3, as DNA: TGTGCCAGCAGTTCGGGGGGGCAGGGGAACACTGAAGCTTTCTTT.

This clone has only one observation. V and J are TRBV10-2 and TRBJ2-1; 11 nucleotides align to TRBD2. The CDR3 contains 15 residues. The V gene end was trimmed by 8 bases and the J gene end by 4 bases; junction bases not matched to a gene: 7. The germline V gene encodes CDR1 WSHSY and CDR2 SAAADI. DNA of the CDR3: TGCGCCAGCTCCCTGACTAGCGGGGAATACAATGAGCAGTTCTTC. Its protein product is CASSLTSGEYNEQFF.

The chain joins TRBV19 to TRBJ1-5, with D perhaps TRBD1 (5 bases). The V end lost 7 bases, the J end lost 0 bases, and 16 bases lay between the germline ends. Germline loops: CDR1 LNHDA, CDR2 SQIVND (reference sequence). CDR3 size: 16 residues. This CDR3 reads CASTRWGGNSNQPQHF. The CDR3 bases are TGTGCCAGTACCCGGTGGGGGGGGAATAGCAATCAGCCCCAGCATTTT.

The chain employs TRBV7-9 and TRBJ2-5; D remains unclear. V was trimmed by 5 bases and J by 5 bases, leaving 6 bases between them. The CDR3 extends over 11 amino acids. CDR1 and CDR2 from the germline V gene are SEHNR and FQNEAQ (reference sequence). In nucleotides, the CDR3 is TGTGCCAGCAGCCCCGGGGAGACCCAGTACTTC. Its translation is CASSPGETQYF.

This sequence joins TRBV25-1 and TRBJ2-7, with TRBD2 as a possible D gene (5 bases). Trimming removed 5 bases from V and 2 bases from J, with 16 bases in between. From germline, CDR1 is MGHDK and CDR2 SYGVNS. The CDR3 has 15 amino acids. CDR3 coding DNA: TGTGCCAGCAGTTCCCCCGGGGTGGGAGCCTACGAGCAGTACTTC. It yields the protein CASSSPGVGAYEQYF.

The chain joins TRBV7-9 to TRBJ2-7; 9 bases align to TRBD2. V gave up 5 bases and J gave up 5 bases; unmatched junction bases: 4. CDR1 is SEHNR and CDR2 is FQNEAQ in the germline V gene (reference sequence). The CDR3 covers 13 residues. CDR3: CASSPSGGNEQYF. CDR3 in DNA: TGTGCCAGCAGCCCAAGCGGGGGGAACGAGCAGTACTTC.

The chain links TRBV7-9 to TRBJ2-5; no clear D. Germline V gives CDR1 SEHNR, CDR2 FQNEAQ (reference sequence). Between the trimmed V and J ends, which lost 5 bases and 1 base, there was a span of 14 bases. The CDR3 runs 15 residues. The CDR3 spells CASSVGVGFQETQYF. Written as DNA, the CDR3 is TGTGCCAGCAGCGTAGGTGTCGGCTTCCAAGAGACCCAGTACTTC. The variable domain in full, completed from reference TRBV7-9 and TRBJ2-5, reads DTGVSQNPRHKITKRGQNVTFRCDPISEHNRLYWYRQTLGQGPEFLTYFQNEAQLEKSRLLSDRFSAERPKGSFSTLEIQRTEQGDSAMYLCASSVGVGFQETQYFGPGTRLLVL.

The genes are TRBV28 and TRBJ2-3; D remains unclear. There are 16 residues in the CDR3. Looked up from germline, CDR1 is MDHEN and CDR2 is SYDVKM. Trimming took off 5 bases at V and 3 bases at J, with 18 bases between the two ends. In nucleotides, the CDR3 is TGTGCCAGCAGTGAGAAGTGGAAGCGAGTAACAGATACGCAGTATTTT. Residues: CASSEKWKRVTDTQYF.

The chain combines TRBV5-1 with TRBJ2-1, with 8 bases fitting TRBD2. V lost 6 bases to trimming and J lost 0 bases; unmatched junction nucleotides: 8. Germline values: CDR1 SGHRS, CDR2 YFSETQ. This CDR3 is 16 amino acids long. The CDR3 here is CASIPGAGGSYNEQFF. CDR3 in DNA: TGCGCCAGCATCCCCGGGGCGGGAGGCTCCTACAATGAGCAGTTCTTC.

This rearrangement joins TRBV30 to TRBJ2-5; 7 nucleotides align to TRBD2. CDR1 and CDR2 from the germline V gene are GTSNPN and SVGIG (reference sequence). J was trimmed by 7 bases and V by 3 bases; bases with no gene match: 8. The CDR3 is 13 amino acids. For the CDR3, the DNA is TGTGCCTGGAGACTAGCGTCCGCCGGGACCCAGTACTTC. It codes for CAWRLASAGTQYF.

This chain joins TRBV3-1 (or the pseudogene TRBV3-2) and TRBJ2-5; 8 bases match TRBD2. This CDR3 has 14 residues. Germline V lookup: CDR1 LGHDT, CDR2 YNNKEL (reference sequence). The V and J ends lost 3 bases and 3 bases, in that order; junction bases with no gene match: 3. The chain's CDR3 is CASSQGAGEETQYF. The CDR3 DNA reads as TGTGCCAGCAGCCAGGGAGCGGGGGAAGAGACCCAGTACTTC.

To note about this clone: Compared with germline, one end of the junction differs, possibly owing to a read error. This rearrangement joins TRBV15 to TRBJ2-3; possible D gene TRBD2, 5 bases. The CDR3 contains 18 residues. Germline CDR1 is LNHNV and CDR2 is YYDKDF (reference sequence). The CDR3 here is CATSRDSVVVASRDTQYF. The CDR3, as DNA: TGTGCCACCAGCAGAGATAGCGTCGTTGTGGCCAGCAGAGATACGCAGTATTTT.

The chain joins TRBV7-2 to TRBJ2-1; D is uncertain. Trimming left V 7 bases short and J 3 bases short, with 13 bases between. CDR1 SGHTA and CDR2 FQGNSA come from the germline V gene. The CDR3 sequence is 14 residues long. For the CDR3, the DNA is TGTGCCAGCACTCTGACGATTAACTACAATGAGCAGTTCTTC. This gives the protein CASTLTINYNEQFF.

The chain has TRBV28 and TRBJ1-2; D is unresolved. The CDR3 has 14 residues. Per germline, CDR1 MDHEN and CDR2 SYDVKM. Trimming stripped 1 base from V and 5 bases from J, with 11 bases between. The chain's CDR3 is CASSLSSLSYGYTF. The CDR3 DNA reads as TGTGCCAGCAGTTTATCCAGTTTGAGTTATGGCTACACCTTC.

V and J are TRBV5-1 and TRBJ2-3, with TRBD2 matching over 7 bases. The CDR3 is 16 residues long. The V gene end was trimmed by 1 base and the J gene end by 4 bases; junction bases not matched to a gene: 9. CDR1 is SGHRS, CDR2 YFSETQ, per germline. The CDR3 loop reads CASSLRSGLVADTQYF. The CDR3 DNA is TGCGCCAGCAGCTTGAGGTCCGGACTAGTTGCAGATACGCAGTATTTT.